This TCR beta chain was identified in a study of cytomegalovirus exposure and HLA in healthy donors. Whole-study results and caveats: When presence/absence was analysed, sequencing depth was taken to be roughly uniform across donors. Confirmation was obtained in vitro that a few CMV-associated chains are specific for CMV antigens. A later analysis found most CMV-associated TCR beta chains apparently HLA-restricted.

In this sample, this clone turned up once. Its antigen is unknown. The PCR employed 60 Vbeta primers together with 13 Jbeta primers. Sequenced by immunoSEQ multiplex PCR; TCRdb stores in-frame clones only, minus some. Of approximately 75,000 clones detected, more than 65% appear once; the ten largest clones hold approximately 17%. The CDR3 is made up of 14 amino acids. Unmatched junction bases numbered 7, after V lost 2 bases and J lost 8 bases. Germline V gives CDR1 MRHNA, CDR2 SNTAGT. The TCR was taken from a man aged 65 to 79 in good health and CMV-seropositive. Material: PBMCs. The chain uses TRBV6-4 and TRBJ1-2; 8 nucleotides align to TRBD1. CDR3 in amino acids: CASSDGQGARGYTF. In DNA form, the CDR3 reads TGTGCCAGCAGTGACGGACAGGGAGCACGAGGCTACACCTTC.